Presented here are 22 T cell receptor beta chains from one specimen sequenced in a study of identical twins. TCRdb recomputed calls from the 5' RACE reads with MiXCR, one row per CDR3 protein. This table has 280,000 or so distinct CDR3 sequences, under 9.5% appearing once. The same sample was also used in a study of yellow fever vaccine responses in identical twins.

The sequencing input was memory (CD45RO+) T cells sorted from blood. The receptor source for this set is a woman between 18 and 29 years old in good health.

A few counts support this clonotype. A much larger clone sits a single nucleotide away, making a read error possible. The chain has TRBV12-3 or TRBV12-4 and TRBJ1-5; D possibly corresponds to TRBD1 (5 bases). Trimming pared 1 base from V and 5 bases from J, leaving 9 bases between. This CDR3 comprises 14 residues. This chain's CDR3 is CASSLEGTHQPQHF. CDR3 sequence (DNA): TGTGCCAGCAGTTTAGAGGGGACCCATCAGCCCCAGCATTTT.

The genes are TRBV19 and TRBJ2-5; 9 bases are a match to TRBD2. Trimming at V came to 5 bases and at J to 5 bases, leaving 18 bases not matched to a gene. CDR1 is LNHDA, CDR2 SQIVND, per germline (reference sequence). The CDR3 runs to 18 residues. The CDR3 DNA reads TGTGCCAGTAGTCCCGGGACAGTAGCGGGAGCCCCTTGGGAGACCCAGTACTTC. It specifies CASSPGTVAGAPWETQYF.

This clonotype was seen more than once but under ten times. The chain links TRBV3-1 to TRBJ2-4; 8 nucleotides line up with TRBD1. The germline gives CDR1 LGHDT, CDR2 YNNKEL (reference sequence). The CDR3 is 16 amino acids. V shed 4 bases and J 4 bases; nucleotides not matched to a gene: 9. CDR3 amino acids: CASSPALGQGKNIQYF. The CDR3, as DNA: TGTGCCAGCAGCCCGGCCCTAGGACAGGGAAAAAACATTCAGTACTTC.

This clonotype was recorded once. V gene TRBV25-1 combines with J gene TRBJ2-3; a weak D match, TRBD2 (6 bases). From germline, CDR1 is MGHDK and CDR2 SYGVNS. V was clipped by 5 bases and J by 0 bases, with 12 bases between them. This CDR3 is 15 amino acids long. This chain's CDR3 is CASSRRAASTDTQYF. The CDR3 nucleotides read TGTGCCAGCAGTCGGAGGGCCGCTAGCACAGATACGCAGTATTTT.

This clonotype was counted at least ten times. This chain joins TRBV28 and TRBJ2-6, with a weak D call TRBD1 (5 bases). This CDR3 contains 16 residues. The V and J ends lost 6 bases and 0 bases respectively, with 12 bases between them. Germline V lookup: CDR1 MDHEN, CDR2 SYDVKM. DNA for the CDR3: TGTGCCAGCAGCCATTCAGGGATCTCTGGGGCCAACGTCCTGACTTTC. Translated: CASSHSGISGANVLTF.

This clonotype was found many times. In DNA, the CDR3 is TGTGCCAGCAGCCCTAGGACAGGGGACACAGATACGCAGTATTTT. Protein product: CASSPRTGDTDTQYF. The chain uses TRBV5-4 and TRBJ2-3; 9 bases agree with TRBD1. The V and J ends lost 4 bases and 2 bases, in that order; junction bases with no gene match: 5. The length of the CDR3 is 15 residues. The V gene's germline CDR1 is SGHNT and CDR2 YYREEE (reference sequence).

The table lists this clonotype with many counts. The rearrangement uses TRBV5-1 and TRBJ2-3, with D unresolved. Trimming left V 0 bases short and J 2 bases short, with 4 bases between. CDR1 and CDR2 from the germline V gene are SGHRS and YFSETQ. The CDR3 is 13 residues long. CDR3 in amino acids: CASSLVTTDTQYF. CDR3 sequence (DNA): TGCGCCAGCAGCTTGGTTACCACAGATACGCAGTATTTT. Complete variable domain (other parts from reference TRBV5-1 and TRBJ2-3): KAGVTQTPRYLIKTRGQQVTLSCSPISGHRSVSWYQQTPGQGLQFLFEYFSETQRNKGNFPGRFSGRQFSNSRSEMNVSTLELGDSALYLCASSLVTTDTQYFGPGTRLTVL.

This chain uses TRBV25-1 with TRBJ2-1, with D perhaps matching TRBD1 or TRBD2 (6 bases each). The CDR3 totals 14 residues. V lost 4 bases to trimming and J lost 3 bases, with 10 bases between them. Germline loops: CDR1 MGHDK, CDR2 SYGVNS. CDR3 sequence (DNA): TGTGCCAGCAGTGGGGAGGACAGCTACAATGAGCAGTTCTTC. It specifies CASSGEDSYNEQFF. The full variable domain, in which reference TRBV25-1 and TRBJ2-1 provide the parts outside the CDR3, is EADIYQTPRYLVIGTGKKITLECSQTMGHDKMYWYQQDPGMELHLIHYSYGVNSTEKGDLSSESTVSRIRTEHFPLTLESARPSHTSQYLCASSGEDSYNEQFFGPGTRLTVL.

J is TRBJ2-1 and V is TRBV6-5; 12 bases are shared with TRBD2. J lost 7 bases, V lost 4 bases, and 5 bases had no gene match. The CDR3 spans 15 residues. CDR1 and CDR2 (germline): MNHEY, SVGAGI. The CDR3 bases are TGTGCCAGCAGTTCTAGCGGGAGGGCGGCAAATGAGCAGTTCTTC. Protein product: CASSSSGRAANEQFF.

This rearrangement joins TRBV20-1 to TRBJ2-3; D possibly uses TRBD1 or TRBD2 (5 bases each). Germline V gene sequence: CDR1 DFQATT, CDR2 SNEGSKA (reference sequence). The CDR3 length is 12 residues. Trimming shortened V by 0 bases and J by 5 bases, and 6 bases separated the two germline ends. CDR3 in amino acids: CSAREGVDTQYF. The CDR3 region has the DNA TGCAGTGCTAGAGAGGGGGTAGATACGCAGTATTTT.

The chain combines TRBV11-1 with TRBJ2-1; TRBD2 matches at 11 bases. After removal of 5 bases from V and 6 bases from J, the junction contained 15 bases not matched to a gene. The length of the CDR3 is 18 residues. Looked up from germline, CDR1 is SGHAT and CDR2 is FQDESV (reference sequence). In DNA form, the CDR3 reads TGTGCCAGCAGCCTACCCCCCCGACTAGCGGGGTTCACCAATGAGCAGTTCTTC. Protein: CASSLPPRLAGFTNEQFF.

The J gene is TRBJ1-5, the V gene TRBV20-1; D gene uncertain. Germline CDR1 reads DFQATT; CDR2 reads SNEGSKA (reference sequence). Trimming took 0 bases from V and 0 from J, leaving 9 bases between them. The CDR3 covers 15 residues. CDR3 in amino acids: CSARDVEHSNQPQHF. In DNA form, the CDR3 reads TGCAGTGCTAGAGATGTAGAGCATAGCAATCAGCCCCAGCATTTT.

The rearrangement links TRBV2 to TRBJ1-2, with TRBD1 identical over 8 bases. Germline-derived CDR1 and CDR2 are SNHLY and FYNNEI. The CDR3 is made up of 13 amino acids. The V and J ends lost 7 bases and 7 bases, in that order; junction bases with no gene match: 8. The CDR3 sequence: CASTTDRAGGYTF. In nucleotides, the CDR3 is TGTGCCAGCACGACGGACAGGGCCGGTGGCTACACCTTC.

The chain recombines TRBV14 with TRBJ1-1, with D tentatively TRBD1 (6 bases). Trimming shortened V by 4 bases and J by 3 bases, and 15 bases separated the two germline ends. CDR1 is SGHDN and CDR2 is FVKESK in the germline V gene. This CDR3 is built from 15 residues. Here the CDR3 DNA reads TGTGCCAGCAGCCCACAGGGAAGAGGAGACACTGAAGCTTTCTTT. This gives the protein CASSPQGRGDTEAFF.

The chain recombines TRBV6-1 with TRBJ2-5; 11 nucleotides line up with TRBD2. The trim removed 8 bases at V and 5 bases at J, leaving 7 bases unmatched. This CDR3 has 14 residues. The germline V gene encodes CDR1 MNHNS and CDR2 SASEGT. The CDR3 sequence: CASRTSGSGETQYF. The CDR3, as DNA: TGTGCCAGCCGCACTAGCGGGAGTGGGGAGACCCAGTACTTC.

The chain combines TRBV5-1 with TRBJ2-1; 10 bases are shared with TRBD2. J gave up 1 base and V 5 bases, and 9 bases lay outside the gene matches. The germline CDR1 and CDR2 sequences are SGHRS and YFSETQ. This CDR3 spans 17 amino acids. CDR3 in DNA: TGCGCCAGCAGTGGGGGTAGCGGGGGGAGGTCCTACAATGAGCAGTTCTTC. Its protein product is CASSGGSGGRSYNEQFF.

This clonotype has ten or more counts. The chain joins TRBV5-1 to TRBJ2-2; D gene ambiguous. Trimming took off 0 bases at V and 6 bases at J, with 3 bases between the two ends. The CDR3 covers 12 residues. Germline CDR1 is SGHRS and CDR2 is YFSETQ. The CDR3 sequence is CASSLVAGELFF. DNA for the CDR3: TGCGCCAGCAGCTTGGTTGCCGGGGAGCTGTTTTTT.

V and J are TRBV20-1 and TRBJ2-7, with D tentatively TRBD2 (5 bases). This CDR3 contains 17 residues. Trimming took 1 base from V and 1 from J, leaving 20 bases between them. CDR1 and CDR2 from the germline V gene are DFQATT and SNEGSKA (reference sequence). The CDR3 bases are TGCAGTGCTAGAGGTCTCCCAACTAGTTCCCTTTCCTACGAGCAGTACTTC. Translated, it gives CSARGLPTSSLSYEQYF.

The sample holds many counts of this clonotype. The J gene is TRBJ2-1, the V gene TRBV7-8, with TRBD2 identical over 7 bases. The length of the CDR3 is 15 residues. J was trimmed by 0 bases and V by 5 bases; bases with no gene match: 4. Germline V gene sequence: CDR1 SGHVS, CDR2 FQNEAQ. This CDR3 reads CASSLRDYSYNEQFF. CDR3 bases: TGTGCCAGCAGCCTCCGGGACTACTCCTACAATGAGCAGTTCTTC.

This clonotype was detected only a few times. The chain couples TRBV4-1 to TRBJ2-5; D not resolved. The CDR3 consists of 15 residues. V was cut by 4 bases and J by 2 bases, with 14 bases left in between. Germline-derived CDR1 and CDR2 are MGHRA and YSYEKL. DNA for the CDR3: TGCGCCAGCAGCCCCGATCCCAGGCTGCAAGAGACCCAGTACTTC. Encoded protein: CASSPDPRLQETQYF.

The chain joins TRBV3-1 to TRBJ1-1; D unresolved. Germline CDR1 and CDR2: LGHDT and YNNKEL (reference sequence). The CDR3 is made up of 13 amino acids. V was trimmed by 4 bases and J by 6 bases, leaving 12 bases between them. For the CDR3, the DNA is TGTGCCAGCAGCCCCACTAGGGTAGCTGAAGCTTTCTTT. It is translated as CASSPTRVAEAFF.

This clonotype appeared many times. The chain employs TRBV4-1 and TRBJ1-5; no clear D. Trimming removed 1 base at V and 1 base at J, with 23 bases between. CDR1 and CDR2 (germline): MGHRA, YSYEKL. The CDR3 totals 20 residues. CDR3 bases: TGCGCCAGCAGCCAAGCCCCCGGAGTCCTCGGGTGGAGGAGCAATCAGCCCCAGCATTTT. Residues: CASSQAPGVLGWRSNQPQHF.